The rows below give T cell receptor beta chains drawn from one sample of a study of blood T cell repertoires in COVID-19. Here immunoSEQ multiplex PCR was the method, and the copy in TCRdb shows in-frame clones only, minus some. The sample includes 160,000 or so clones, around 84% seen only once; the top ten take about 6%. The specimen was PBMCs or T cells enriched from blood (not recorded which). These receptors all come from a man aged 40-49 years who had recovered from COVID-19. Both conserved end residues are part of each CDR3. Expanded clones are given a class, and other clones once, few, many or no size at all.

v_gene	abundance	j_gene	CDR3aa
TRBV10-3	.	TRBJ2-3	CAISEFTGDTDTQYF
TRBV13	.	TRBJ1-2	CASSRGQEGIYGYTF
TRBV10-2	.	TRBJ2-3	CASRRGGPMQYF
TRBV5-1	once	TRBJ2-5	CASRRSGGETQYF
TRBV5-4	.	TRBJ2-1	CASSLPGDEQFF
TRBV2	.	TRBJ1-1	CASSVGRQVNTEAFF
TRBV5-1	.	TRBJ1-2	CASSVGDRVDYGYTF
TRBV5-6	.	TRBJ2-5	CASSLYTGHLQETQYF
TRBV18	few	TRBJ2-5	CASSPQRGASETQYF
TRBV5-4	once	TRBJ1-1	CASSLQGSVEAFF
TRBV19	.	TRBJ1-5	CASSTRDRSFQPQHF
TRBV30	.	TRBJ1-3	CAGGTGGNSGNTIYF
TRBV9	.	TRBJ2-3	CASSAAGGPTDTQYF
TRBV9	.	TRBJ1-1	CASSVYEGTEAFF